This TCR beta chain was sequenced for a study of a mutant IDH1 vaccine in newly diagnosed glioma. Across the study: Week 35 brought visit V12, which was followed by visit V13 at week 47.

As regards this clone: Its antigen is not known.

Only in-frame clones appear in the TCRdb table, and some are missing; sequencing was by immunoSEQ multiplex PCR. The sample contains tens of thousands of clones, more than 80% of which appear only once. Between the trimmed V and J ends, which lost 0 bases and 0 bases, there was a span of 9 bases. This CDR3 is 16 amino acids long. Germline CDR1 is MGHRA and CDR2 is YSYEKL. Study-wide results and caveats: Immune responses induced by the vaccine were seen in about 93% of patients, spanning multiple MHC alleles. Apparently unrelated to pseudoprogression were changes in the top peripheral T cell clonotypes.

Time point in this sample: week 35, safety follow-up. In the vaccine, a single dose held 300 ug of the mutant IDH1 20-mer peptide, along with topical imiquimod. Donor diagnoses consisted of new WHO grade 3 or 4 IDH1-mutant, ATRX-lost astrocytomas. J is TRBJ1-3 and V is TRBV4-1; tentatively, D is TRBD1 (5 bases). This receptor was identified in a man aged 35 to 55 with glioma. The sample consisted of PBMCs, taken from a glioma patient whose treatment included an IDH1 peptide vaccine. CDR3 loop: CASSQEGPTSGNTIYF. In DNA, the CDR3 is TGCGCCAGCAGCCAAGAGGGACCCACCTCTGGAAACACCATATATTTT.